The following is a T cell receptor beta chain sequence with its context. The sample originates from a study of cytomegalovirus exposure and HLA in healthy donors. PCR employed 60 Vbeta and 13 Jbeta primers. TCRdb keeps only in-frame clones here, not all; method: immunoSEQ multiplex PCR. Its table lists approximately 110,000 clones. This CDR3 contains 18 residues. Germline loops: CDR1 LGHNA, CDR2 YNFKEQ. V lost 3 bases to trimming and J lost 3 bases; unmatched junction nucleotides: 12. The V and J genes are TRBV4-2 and TRBJ1-1; 11 bases match TRBD1. The TCR originated in a middle-aged man in good health and CMV-seronegative. What was sequenced was PBMCs. DNA of the CDR3: TGTGCCAGCAGCCAGGGGACAGGGGGTTCAATGGTTGACACTGAAGCTTTCTTT. Its protein is CASSQGTGGSMVDTEAFF.